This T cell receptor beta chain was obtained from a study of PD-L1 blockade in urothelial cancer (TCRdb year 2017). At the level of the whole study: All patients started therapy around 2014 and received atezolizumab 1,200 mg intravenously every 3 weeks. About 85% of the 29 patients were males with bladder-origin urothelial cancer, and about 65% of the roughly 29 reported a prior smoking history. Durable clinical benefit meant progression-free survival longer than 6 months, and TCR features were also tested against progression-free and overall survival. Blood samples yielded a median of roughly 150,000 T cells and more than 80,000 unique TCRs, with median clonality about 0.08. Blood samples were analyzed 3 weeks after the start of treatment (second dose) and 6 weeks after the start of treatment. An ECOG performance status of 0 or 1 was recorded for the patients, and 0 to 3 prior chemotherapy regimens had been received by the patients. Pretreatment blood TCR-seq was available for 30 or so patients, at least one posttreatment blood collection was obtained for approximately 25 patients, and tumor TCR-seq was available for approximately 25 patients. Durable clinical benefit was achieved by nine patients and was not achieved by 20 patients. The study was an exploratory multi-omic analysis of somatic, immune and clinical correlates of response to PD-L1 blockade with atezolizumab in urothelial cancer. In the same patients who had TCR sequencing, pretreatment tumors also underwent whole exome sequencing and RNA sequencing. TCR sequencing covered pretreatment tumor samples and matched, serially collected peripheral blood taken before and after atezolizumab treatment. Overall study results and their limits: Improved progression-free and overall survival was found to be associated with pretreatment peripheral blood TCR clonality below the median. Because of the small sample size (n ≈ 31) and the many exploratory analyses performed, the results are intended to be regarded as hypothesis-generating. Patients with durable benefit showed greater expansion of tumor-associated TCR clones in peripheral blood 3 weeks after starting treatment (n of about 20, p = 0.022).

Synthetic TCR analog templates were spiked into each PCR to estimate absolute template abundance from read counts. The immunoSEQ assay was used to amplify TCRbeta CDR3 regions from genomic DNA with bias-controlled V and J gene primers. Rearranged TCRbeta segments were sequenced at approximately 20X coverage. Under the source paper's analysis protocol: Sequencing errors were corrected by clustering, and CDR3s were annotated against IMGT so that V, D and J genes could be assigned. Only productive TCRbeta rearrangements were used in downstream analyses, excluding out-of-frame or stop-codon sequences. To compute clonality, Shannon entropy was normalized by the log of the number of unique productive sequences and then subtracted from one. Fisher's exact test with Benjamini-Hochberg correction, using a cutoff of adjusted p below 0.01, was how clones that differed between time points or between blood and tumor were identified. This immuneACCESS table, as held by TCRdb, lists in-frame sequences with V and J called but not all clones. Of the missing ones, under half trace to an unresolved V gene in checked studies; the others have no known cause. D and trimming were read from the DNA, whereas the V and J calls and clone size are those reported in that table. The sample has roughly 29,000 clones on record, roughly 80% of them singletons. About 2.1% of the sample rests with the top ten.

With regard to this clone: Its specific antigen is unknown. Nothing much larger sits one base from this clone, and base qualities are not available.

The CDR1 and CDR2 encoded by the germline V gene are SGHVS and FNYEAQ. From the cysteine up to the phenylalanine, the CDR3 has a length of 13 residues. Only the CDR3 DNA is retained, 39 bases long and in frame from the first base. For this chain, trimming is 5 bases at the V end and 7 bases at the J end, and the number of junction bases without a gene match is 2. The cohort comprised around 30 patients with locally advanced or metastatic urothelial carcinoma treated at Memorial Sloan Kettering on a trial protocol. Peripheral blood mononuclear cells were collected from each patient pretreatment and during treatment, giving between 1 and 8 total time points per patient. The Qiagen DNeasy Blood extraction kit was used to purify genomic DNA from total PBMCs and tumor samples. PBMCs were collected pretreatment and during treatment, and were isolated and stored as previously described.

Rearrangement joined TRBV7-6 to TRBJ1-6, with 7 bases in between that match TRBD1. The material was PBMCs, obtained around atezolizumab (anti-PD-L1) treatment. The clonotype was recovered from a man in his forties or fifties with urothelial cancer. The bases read TGTGCCAGCAGCCGGGACAGAAATTCACCCCTCCACTTT. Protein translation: CASSRDRNSPLHF. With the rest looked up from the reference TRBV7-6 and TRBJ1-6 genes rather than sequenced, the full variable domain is GAGVSQSPRYKVTKRGQDVALRCDPISGHVSLYWYRQALGQGPEFLTYFNYEAQQDKSGLPNDRFSAERPEGSISTLTIQRTEQRDSAMYRCASSRDRNSPLHFGNGTRLTVT.